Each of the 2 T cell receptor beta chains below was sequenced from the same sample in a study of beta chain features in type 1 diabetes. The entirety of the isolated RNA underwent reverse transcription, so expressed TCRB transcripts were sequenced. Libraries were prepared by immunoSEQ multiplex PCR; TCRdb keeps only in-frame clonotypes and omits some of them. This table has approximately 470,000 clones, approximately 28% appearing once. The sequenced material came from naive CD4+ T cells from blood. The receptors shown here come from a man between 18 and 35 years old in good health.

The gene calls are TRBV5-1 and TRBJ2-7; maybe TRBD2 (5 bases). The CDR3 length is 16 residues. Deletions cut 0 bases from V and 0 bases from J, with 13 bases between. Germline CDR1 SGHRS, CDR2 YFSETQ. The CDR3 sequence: CASSLVGAGFSYEQYF. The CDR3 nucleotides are TGCGCCAGCAGCTTGGTGGGAGCTGGGTTCTCCTACGAGCAGTACTTC.

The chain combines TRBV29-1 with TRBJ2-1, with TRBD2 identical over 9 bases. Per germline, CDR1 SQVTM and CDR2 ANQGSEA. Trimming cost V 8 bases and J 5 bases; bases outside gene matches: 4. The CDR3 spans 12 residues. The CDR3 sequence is CSLGLANNEQFF. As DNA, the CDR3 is TGCAGCCTGGGACTAGCAAACAATGAGCAGTTCTTC.